This T cell receptor beta chain came from a study of T cell repertoires in aging, cancer and after chemotherapy. The V end lost 0 bases, the J end lost 5 bases, and 11 bases lay between the germline ends. The CDR3 loop spans 14 amino acids. Germline V gives CDR1 MNHEY, CDR2 SVGEGT. TCR beta rearrangements were amplified from peripheral blood genomic DNA. Multiplex touch-down PCR with TRB-A/B primers amplified rearranged V-D-J TRB sequences. A single record per CDR3 protein comes from TCRdb applying MiXCR to the multiplex PCR reads. The sample shows 3,300 or so distinct CDR3 sequences, under 40% of them seen only once.

The receptor was isolated from a human donor in good health. Sequenced: blood. The rearrangement joins TRBV6-2 or TRBV6-3 to TRBJ2-7; tentatively, D is TRBD1 or TRBD2 (5 bases each). CDR3 residues: CASSYSSGSHEQYF. The DNA for the CDR3 is TGTGCCAGCAGTTACTCGTCAGGGAGCCACGAGCAGTACTTC.